This is a list of T cell receptor beta chains from one sample in a study of blood T cell repertoires in COVID-19. Assay used: immunoSEQ multiplex PCR; TCRdb lists only in-frame clones, some missing. The sample contains over 250,000 clones, roughly 90% of which appear only once. Sequenced input: peripheral blood. The source is a man aged 55 to 70 who had recovered from COVID-19. Both conserved end residues are part of each CDR3. D genes are given only for firm matches. The size of a clone is reported for some rows only, either as once, few or many, or as a class for expanded clones.

j_call v_call d_call clone_size cdr3_nt cdr3_aa
TRBJ2-7 TRBV6-8 TRBD1 . TGTGCCAACCGACAGGGGACCTACGAGCAGTACTTC CANRQGTYEQYF
TRBJ2-7 TRBV12-2 . . TGTGCAAGTCGCTGCACCGGGGGGCCAAGCTCCTACGAGCAGTACTTC CASRCTGGPSSYEQYF
TRBJ2-6 TRBV27 . . TGTGCCAGCAGTCTACAGCACAGGTTATCTGGGGCCAACGTCCTGACTTTC CASSLQHRLSGANVLTF
TRBJ2-7 TRBV14 . . TGTGCCAGCAGCCCGTGGCGGGTTAACTACGAGCAGTACTTC CASSPWRVNYEQYF
TRBJ1-6 TRBV9 . . TGTGCCAGCAGCGTAGCAGGTTCACCCCTCCACTTT CASSVAGSPLHF
TRBJ2-5 TRBV9 . . TGTGCCAGCAGCGTAGAGGGGGGCGGGGCGGGGGTGGAGACCCAGTACTTC CASSVEGGGAGVETQYF
TRBJ2-3 TRBV7-3 TRBD1 . TGTGCCAGCAGCTTCGACAGGGGGACCGATACGCAGTATTTT CASSFDRGTDTQYF
TRBJ1-1 TRBV27 TRBD1 . TGTGCCAGCAGTTCCACAGGGGTCACTGAAGCTTTCTTT CASSSTGVTEAFF
TRBJ2-1 TRBV4-2 TRBD2 . TGTGCCAGCAGCCAAGAACTAGCGGGGTTCTACAATGAGCAGTTCTTC CASSQELAGFYNEQFF
TRBJ2-5 TRBV28 TRBD2 . TGTGCCAGCAGTTTATCCGGGCTGGAGCGGGGGGAGACCCAGTACTTC CASSLSGLERGETQYF
TRBJ2-7 TRBV13 TRBD1 . TGTGCCAGCAGCCCCCCGACAGGGCGCTACGAGCAGTACTTC CASSPPTGRYEQYF
TRBJ2-3 TRBV2 TRBD2 once TGTGCCAGCAGTGGGACTAGCCGAGATACGCAGTATTTT CASSGTSRDTQYF
TRBJ2-5 TRBV3-1/TRBV3-2 TRBD2 . TGTGCCAGCAGCCAAGATTGGGGACTAGTGAACCAAGAGACCCAGTACTTC CASSQDWGLVNQETQYF
TRBJ1-5 TRBV19 TRBD1 . TGTGCCAGTAGTATCCGGACAGGGGGAATCTGGAGCAATCAGCCCCAGCATTTT CASSIRTGGIWSNQPQHF
TRBJ2-3 TRBV27 TRBD1 . TGTGCCAGCAGTCCGCGAGACAGGGGGCGAGGCACAGATACGCAGTATTTT CASSPRDRGRGTDTQYF
TRBJ1-6 TRBV19 TRBD1 few TGTGCCACCAAGGGGGCGGGTAATGCTAATTCACCCCTCCACTTT CATKGAGNANSPLHF
TRBJ1-2 TRBV2 . . TGTGCCAGCAGTGAATACCGTGGGGAGGGCTATGGCTACACCTTC CASSEYRGEGYGYTF
TRBJ2-7 TRBV5-4 . . TGTGCCAGCAGAAGAGGGGGGGGGCAGGTAGACGAGCAGTACTTC CASRRGGGQVDEQYF
TRBJ1-2 TRBV12-2 . . TGTGCAAGTCGCCATGGGGACAGAATATTCTATGGCTACACCTTC CASRHGDRIFYGYTF
TRBJ2-7 TRBV30 TRBD2 . TGTGCCTGGAGGCGCTGGGGGGGCTCCTACGAGCAGTACTTC CAWRRWGGSYEQYF
TRBJ1-2 TRBV5-1 . . TGCGCCAGCAGCTTACAGGGTGGGCCCTATGGCTACACCTTC CASSLQGGPYGYTF
TRBJ1-1 TRBV2 . . TGTGCCAGCAGTTCAGGGGCATGGGGGACTGAAGCTTTCTTT CASSSGAWGTEAFF
TRBJ1-6 TRBV5-1 . once TGCGCCAGCAGCCGGGATACAGGGTATAATTCACCCCTCCACTTT CASSRDTGYNSPLHF
TRBJ2-3 TRBV5-4 TRBD1 . TGTGCCAGCAGCTTGGGGGACAGGGGGCCACGTACGCAGTATTTT CASSLGDRGPRTQYF
TRBJ1-5 TRBV6-6 TRBD1 . TGTGCCAGCAGCAAACAGGGGAATCAGCCCCAGCATTTT CASSKQGNQPQHF
TRBJ1-1 TRBV5-6 TRBD1 . TGTGCCAGCCACCAGGGGGCGAACACTGAAGCTTTCTTT CASHQGANTEAFF
TRBJ1-6 TRBV5-1 TRBD1 . TGCGCCAGCAGCTCGGGACAGAATCTGTTGAGGGGGAATTCACCCCTCCACTTT CASSSGQNLLRGNSPLHF
TRBJ2-3 TRBV5-4 . . TGTGCCAGCAGGTGGGACTTCAGGGGGAGCACAGATACGCAGTATTTT CASRWDFRGSTDTQYF
TRBJ1-5 TRBV30 TRBD1 . TGTGCCTGGAGCCTCAGGGGGCGACGGCAGCGGAGCAATCAGCCCCAGCATTTT CAWSLRGRRQRSNQPQHF